The source of this T cell receptor beta chain is a study of blood T cell repertoires in COVID-19. Looking at the study overall: Italy, Spain and the United States were the sources of the convalescent and acute COVID-19 samples. Sample material is recorded as cDNA or gDNA derived from T cells, B-cell-depleted T cells, or PBMCs.

V was pared by 2 bases and J by 5 bases, with 5 bases of the junction left unmatched. The CDR3 is made up of 14 amino acids. CDR1 and CDR2 (germline): SGHDT, YYEEEE. Per the authors' pipeline: It was from reference gene primer amplification that nucleated cell counts were estimated. Generated by immunoSEQ multiplex PCR, the TCRdb table keeps only in-frame clones and is missing some. The V and J calls and clone size are taken from that table; D and trimming were inferred from the DNA. The data contain hundreds of thousands of clones, around 83% of them singletons. The TCR sequence derives from a woman between 45 and 60 years old with acute or convalescent COVID-19. The sequencing input was peripheral blood. The chain links TRBV5-6 to TRBJ2-5; TRBD1 matches 8 bases. The CDR3: CASSFGQGGETQYF. Here the CDR3 DNA reads TGTGCCAGCAGCTTTGGACAGGGTGGGGAGACCCAGTACTTC.